This paragraph reports one T cell receptor beta chain. The antigen remains unidentified. Within the ViraFEST assay, antigen-specific CD4+ T cells underwent expansion with viral peptide pools prior to sequencing. Following culture for about ten days, CD4+ T cells were isolated. Participants received two doses of either the BNT162b2 or mRNA-1273 vaccine. V gave up 7 bases and J gave up 0 bases, with 14 bases separating them. The germline V gene encodes CDR1 SGHRS and CDR2 YFSETQ. This CDR3 spans 15 amino acids. The method was immunoSEQ multiplex PCR; TCRdb's version includes in-frame clones alone and lacks a portion of them. There are 35,000 to 45,000 clones in the sample; 70% to 85% occur only once, and around 2% lies in the top ten. The data were taken from a study of vaccination effects on CD4 cells after COVID-19. Findings and limits, study-wide: There was marked clonal contraction among infection- and vaccine-induced clones late after vaccination. Convalescent patients were few in the study, and early post-infection timepoints were absent.

The chain carries TRBV5-1 and TRBJ2-1, with D perhaps TRBD1 or TRBD2 (6 bases each). This TCR was recovered from a human donor who received a COVID-19 vaccine. Some clones in this sample may be carry-over from other donors' samples. Specimen: CD4+ T cells from PBMCs cultured with HCoV-NL63 spike peptides, collected after COVID-19 vaccination. CDR3 loop: CASGGQGSSYNEQFF. As DNA, the CDR3 is TGCGCCAGCGGGGGGCAGGGAAGCTCCTACAATGAGCAGTTCTTC.